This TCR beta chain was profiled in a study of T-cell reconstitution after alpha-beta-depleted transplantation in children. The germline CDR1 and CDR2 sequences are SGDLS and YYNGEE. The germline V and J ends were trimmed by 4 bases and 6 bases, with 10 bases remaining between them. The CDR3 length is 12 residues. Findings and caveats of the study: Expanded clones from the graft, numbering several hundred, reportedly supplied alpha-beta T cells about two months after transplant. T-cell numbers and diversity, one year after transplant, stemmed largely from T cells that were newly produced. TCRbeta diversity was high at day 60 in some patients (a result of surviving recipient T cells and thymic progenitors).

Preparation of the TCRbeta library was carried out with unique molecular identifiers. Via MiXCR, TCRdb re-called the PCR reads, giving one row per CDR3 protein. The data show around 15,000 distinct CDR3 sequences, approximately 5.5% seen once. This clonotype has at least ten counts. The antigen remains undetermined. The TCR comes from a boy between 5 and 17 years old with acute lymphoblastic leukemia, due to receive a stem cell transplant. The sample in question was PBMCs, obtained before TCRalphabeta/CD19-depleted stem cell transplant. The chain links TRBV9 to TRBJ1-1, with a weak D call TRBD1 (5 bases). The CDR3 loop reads CASSPMGPEAFF. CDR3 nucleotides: TGTGCCAGCAGCCCTATGGGGCCTGAAGCTTTCTTT.